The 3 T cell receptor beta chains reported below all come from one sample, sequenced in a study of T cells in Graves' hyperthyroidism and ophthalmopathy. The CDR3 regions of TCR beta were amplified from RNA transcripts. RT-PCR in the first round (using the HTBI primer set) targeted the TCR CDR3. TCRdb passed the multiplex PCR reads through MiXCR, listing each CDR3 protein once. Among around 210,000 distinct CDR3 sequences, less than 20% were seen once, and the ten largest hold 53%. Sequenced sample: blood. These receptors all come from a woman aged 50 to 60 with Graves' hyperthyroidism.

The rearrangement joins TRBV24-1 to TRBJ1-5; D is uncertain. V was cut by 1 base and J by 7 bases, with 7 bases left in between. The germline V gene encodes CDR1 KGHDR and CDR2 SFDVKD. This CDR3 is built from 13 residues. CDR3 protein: CATSDFGSQPQHF. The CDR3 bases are TGTGCCACCAGTGATTTCGGCAGCCAGCCCCAGCATTTT.

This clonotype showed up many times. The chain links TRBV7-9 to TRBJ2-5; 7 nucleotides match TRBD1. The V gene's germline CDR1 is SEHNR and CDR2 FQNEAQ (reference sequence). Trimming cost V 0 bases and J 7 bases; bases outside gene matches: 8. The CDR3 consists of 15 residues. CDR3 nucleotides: TGTGCCAGCAGCTTAGCGGAGTCAGGGGGTTCGACCCAGTACTTC. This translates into CASSLAESGGSTQYF.

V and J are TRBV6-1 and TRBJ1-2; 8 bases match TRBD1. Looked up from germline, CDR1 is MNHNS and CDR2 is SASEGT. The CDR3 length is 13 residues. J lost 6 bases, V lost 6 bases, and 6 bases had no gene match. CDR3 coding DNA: TGTGCCAGCAGACCAAACAGGGGGGATGGCTACACCTTC. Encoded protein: CASRPNRGDGYTF.